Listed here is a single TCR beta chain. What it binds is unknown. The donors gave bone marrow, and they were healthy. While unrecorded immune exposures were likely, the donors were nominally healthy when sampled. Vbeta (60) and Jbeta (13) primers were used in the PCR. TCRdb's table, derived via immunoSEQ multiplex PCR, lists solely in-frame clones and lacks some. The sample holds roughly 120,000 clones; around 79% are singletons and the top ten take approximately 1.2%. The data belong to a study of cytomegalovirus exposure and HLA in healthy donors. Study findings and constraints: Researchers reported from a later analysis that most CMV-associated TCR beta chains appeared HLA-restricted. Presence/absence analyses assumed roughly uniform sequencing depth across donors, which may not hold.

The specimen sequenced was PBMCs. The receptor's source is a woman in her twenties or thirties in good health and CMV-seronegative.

The CDR3 protein is CASSQDHVAGGYEQYF. The CDR3 DNA sequence: TGCGCCAGCAGCCAAGATCATGTAGCGGGAGGGTACGAGCAGTACTTC. The V gene is TRBV4-3, the J gene TRBJ2-7; 11 positions agree with TRBD2. Germline CDR1 and CDR2: LGHNA and YSLEER. The CDR3 covers 16 residues. Trimming cost V 0 bases and J 4 bases; bases outside gene matches: 5.